This TCR beta chain is drawn from a study of cytomegalovirus exposure and HLA in healthy donors. Study-wide results and limits: The study flagged roughly 150 TCR beta chains as cytomegalovirus-associated. In a later analysis, parvovirus B19, influenza, CMV and Epstein-Barr virus appeared linked to several top co-occurrence clusters. The study carried out a later analysis of TCR beta sequences. It associated 16,951 of them with specific HLA alleles at a false discovery rate of 0.05.

As regards this clone: Its specificity is not known.

The CDR3 sequence is 14 residues long. Germline-derived CDR1 and CDR2 are MNHEY and SVGAGI. V was shortened by 6 bases and J by 0 bases, with 10 bases between the two germline ends. 60 Vbeta and 13 Jbeta primers were used in PCR. Sequencing was performed with immunoSEQ multiplex PCR; in TCRdb, only in-frame clones are kept and a portion is missing. This table holds hundreds of thousands of clones, about 87% found once. The TCR originated in a woman aged 18 to 35 in good health and CMV-seronegative. The sequenced sample consisted of PBMCs. The genes are TRBV6-5 and TRBJ2-3; D remains unclear. The CDR3 is CASRPTRSTDTQYF. The DNA of the CDR3 is TGTGCCAGCAGACCTACCCGTAGCACAGATACGCAGTATTTT.